Sequencing of this T cell receptor (beta chain) was carried out in a study of T cell responses to AZD1222 COVID-19 vaccine. Overall study findings and caveats: Clonal diversity was possibly underestimated; the donors were predominantly white British and more often female.

Germline V CDR1 and CDR2: SGHRS, YFSETQ. Trimming pared 3 bases from V and 7 bases from J, leaving 17 bases between. The CDR3 runs 16 residues. Comments on this clone: The antigen remains unidentified.

Data came from immunoSEQ multiplex PCR; TCRdb stores just in-frame clones and leaves some out. Of 87,000 or so clones listed, around 89% were seen once; the top ten hold about 8.4%. The input for sequencing was peripheral blood, taken on day 0 of AZD1222 vaccination. The chain carries TRBV5-1 and TRBJ1-6; D possibly corresponds to TRBD1 (5 bases). The source is an adult in good health. The DNA of the CDR3 is TGCGCCAGCAGCTCCCAGGGAGGATTGAGAAATTCACCCCTCCACTTT. Its protein is CASSSQGGLRNSPLHF.